This T cell receptor beta chain was recorded in a study of T cell responses to AZD1222 COVID-19 vaccine. With 6 bases removed from V and 4 bases from J, the gap between germline ends came to 30 bases. The germline gives CDR1 MDHEN, CDR2 SYDVKM. This CDR3 is built from 19 residues. Produced via immunoSEQ multiplex PCR; TCRdb's table is partial and in-frame only. The table includes more than 150,000 clones, almost 95% detected once. This clonotype was obtained from an adult in good health. The starting material was peripheral blood, obtained on day 0 of AZD1222 vaccination. This chain joins TRBV28 and TRBJ1-2; D is possibly TRBD1 (6 bases). The CDR3 DNA sequence: TGTGCCAGCAGAAAGGGAAACAGGGACACCCCTCTTCGATCCTATGGCTACACCTTC. Translated: CASRKGNRDTPLRSYGYTF.